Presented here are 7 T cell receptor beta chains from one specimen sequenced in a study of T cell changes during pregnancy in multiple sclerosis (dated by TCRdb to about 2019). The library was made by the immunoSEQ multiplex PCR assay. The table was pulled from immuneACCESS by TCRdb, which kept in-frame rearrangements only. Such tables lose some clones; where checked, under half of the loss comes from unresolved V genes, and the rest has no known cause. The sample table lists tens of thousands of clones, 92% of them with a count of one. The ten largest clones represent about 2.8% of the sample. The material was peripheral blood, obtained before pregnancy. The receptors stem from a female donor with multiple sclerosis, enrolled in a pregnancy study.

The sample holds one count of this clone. This CDR3 reads CASTLGHQGTEAFF. CDR3 sequence (DNA): TGTGCCAGCACCCTAGGCCACCAGGGGACTGAAGCTTTCTTT. V is TRBV7-6 and J is TRBJ1-1, with a possible D match to TRBD1 (6 bases). Germline V gene data show CDR1 as SGHVS and CDR2 as FNYEAQ. The germline V and J ends were trimmed by 7 bases and 5 bases, with 17 bases remaining between them. This CDR3 has 14 residues.

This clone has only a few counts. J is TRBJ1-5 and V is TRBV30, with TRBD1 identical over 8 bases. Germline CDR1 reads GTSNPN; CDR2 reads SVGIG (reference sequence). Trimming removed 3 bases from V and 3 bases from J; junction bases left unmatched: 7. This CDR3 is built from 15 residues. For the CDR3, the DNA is TGTGCCTGGAGACCTGACAGGGGCAACAATCAGCCCCAGCATTTT. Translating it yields CAWRPDRGNNQPQHF.

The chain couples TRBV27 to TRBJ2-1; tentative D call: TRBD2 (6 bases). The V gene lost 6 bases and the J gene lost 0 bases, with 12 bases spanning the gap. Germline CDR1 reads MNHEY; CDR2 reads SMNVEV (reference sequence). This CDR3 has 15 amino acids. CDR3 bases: TGTGCCAGCAGAGCGGGCTCCTCCTCCTACAATGAGCAGTTCTTC. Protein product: CASRAGSSSYNEQFF.

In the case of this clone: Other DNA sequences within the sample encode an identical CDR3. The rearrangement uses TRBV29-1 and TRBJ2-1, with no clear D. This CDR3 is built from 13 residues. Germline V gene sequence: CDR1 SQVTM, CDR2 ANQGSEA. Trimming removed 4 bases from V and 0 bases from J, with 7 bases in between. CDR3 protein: CSVGRSSYNEQFF. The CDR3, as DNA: TGCAGCGTTGGAAGGAGCTCCTACAATGAGCAGTTCTTC.

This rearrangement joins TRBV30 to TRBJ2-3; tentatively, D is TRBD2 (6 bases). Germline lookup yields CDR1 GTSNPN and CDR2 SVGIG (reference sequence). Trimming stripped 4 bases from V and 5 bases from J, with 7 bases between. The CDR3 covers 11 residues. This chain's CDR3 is CAWTAGDTQYF. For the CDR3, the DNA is TGTGCCTGGACAGCGGGAGATACGCAGTATTTT.

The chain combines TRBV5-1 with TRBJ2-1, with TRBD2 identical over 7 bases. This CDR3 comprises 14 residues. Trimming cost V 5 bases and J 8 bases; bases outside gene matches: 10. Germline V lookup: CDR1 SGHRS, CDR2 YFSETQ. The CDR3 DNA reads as TGCGCCAGCAGAGGACTAGGCGAGGCCGATGAGCAGTTCTTC. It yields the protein CASRGLGEADEQFF.

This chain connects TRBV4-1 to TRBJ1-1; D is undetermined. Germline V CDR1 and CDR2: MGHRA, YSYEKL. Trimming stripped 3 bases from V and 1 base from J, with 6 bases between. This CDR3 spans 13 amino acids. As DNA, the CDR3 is TGCGCCAGCAGCCAGAGCGGGAACACTGAAGCTTTCTTT. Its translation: CASSQSGNTEAFF.